This paragraph reports one T cell receptor (beta chain). Its specificity is unknown. These data come from a study of immune cell composition in non-small cell lung cancer. Trimming cost V 0 bases and J 0 bases, with 9 bases left between them. The CDR3 is 15 amino acids. Germline V gives CDR1 LNHNV, CDR2 YYDKDF (reference sequence). Genomic DNA came from frozen unsorted single-cell suspensions. The study's findings and limits: Dominant in vivo tumour-associated clones were not shown to share tumour-reactive sequences. Adenocarcinomas with higher top tumour-associated clone frequency had more reactive TILs.

Profiled with immunoSEQ multiplex PCR; TCRdb holds only in-frame clones, not every one. The sample contains about 1,200 clones, under 80% of which appear only once. The chain uses TRBV15 and TRBJ2-7, with TRBD2 as a possible D gene (5 bases). The TCR comes from a human donor with non-small cell lung cancer. The sample consisted of lung tumor tissue. CDR3 sequence: CATSRDSGSSYEQYF. The DNA of the CDR3 is TGTGCCACCAGCAGAGATTCTGGGAGCTCCTACGAGCAGTACTTC.